The 5 T cell receptor beta chains reported below all come from one sample, sequenced in a study of cytomegalovirus exposure and HLA in healthy donors. Both 60 Vbeta primers and 13 Jbeta primers went into the PCR. Profiled with immunoSEQ multiplex PCR; TCRdb holds only in-frame clones, not every one. The data show roughly 200,000 clones, more than 75% seen once. Material: PBMCs. These receptors all come from a man younger than 40 in good health and CMV-seronegative.

This clone is medium-sized. The gene calls are TRBV6-4 and TRBJ2-3, with 9 bases aligning to TRBD1. Germline loops: CDR1 MRHNA, CDR2 SNTAGT. V trimming: 4 bases; J trimming: 1 base; junction bases outside the gene matches: 0. The CDR3 runs to 14 residues. CDR3 amino acids: CASSGTGGTDTQYF. CDR3 nucleotide sequence: TGTGCCAGCAGTGGGACAGGGGGCACAGATACGCAGTATTTT.

V gene TRBV2 combines with J gene TRBJ2-1; TRBD2 aligns across 9 bases. The length of the CDR3 is 19 residues. The junction had 12 bases not matched to a gene; V was cut back by 3 bases and J by 0 bases. Germline loops: CDR1 SNHLY, CDR2 FYNNEI. CDR3 DNA sequence: TGTGCCAGCAGTGAGGTTAGCGGGGGCTCCCTAAGCTCCTACAATGAGCAGTTCTTC. It yields the protein CASSEVSGGSLSSYNEQFF.

The chain joins TRBV9 to TRBJ1-3, with 7 bases matching TRBD1. The CDR3 is made up of 16 amino acids. The germline V gene encodes CDR1 SGDLS and CDR2 YYNGEE. With V trimmed by 3 bases and J by 0 bases, 6 bases remained unmatched. CDR3: CASSGQGSVSGNTIYF. In DNA, the CDR3 is TGTGCCAGCAGCGGACAGGGATCGGTCTCTGGAAACACCATATATTTT.

This clone has just one count. The V and J genes are TRBV4-2 and TRBJ1-2; 10 bases line up with TRBD1. V trimming: 4 bases; J trimming: 6 bases; junction bases outside the gene matches: 5. Germline V gene data show CDR1 as LGHNA and CDR2 as YNFKEQ. CDR3 length: 14 residues. The CDR3 here is CASSPDRGLNGYTF. CDR3 sequence (DNA): TGTGCCAGCAGCCCCGACAGGGGGCTAAATGGCTACACCTTC.

This chain connects TRBV5-4 to TRBJ2-5, with TRBD2 matching over 8 bases. V shed 4 bases and J 4 bases; nucleotides not matched to a gene: 12. The germline V gene encodes CDR1 SGHNT and CDR2 YYREEE (reference sequence). CDR3 size: 16 residues. The CDR3 sequence: CASSPEGTGTRETQYF. The DNA of the CDR3 is TGTGCCAGCAGCCCCGAGGGCACCGGGACTAGAGAGACCCAGTACTTC.